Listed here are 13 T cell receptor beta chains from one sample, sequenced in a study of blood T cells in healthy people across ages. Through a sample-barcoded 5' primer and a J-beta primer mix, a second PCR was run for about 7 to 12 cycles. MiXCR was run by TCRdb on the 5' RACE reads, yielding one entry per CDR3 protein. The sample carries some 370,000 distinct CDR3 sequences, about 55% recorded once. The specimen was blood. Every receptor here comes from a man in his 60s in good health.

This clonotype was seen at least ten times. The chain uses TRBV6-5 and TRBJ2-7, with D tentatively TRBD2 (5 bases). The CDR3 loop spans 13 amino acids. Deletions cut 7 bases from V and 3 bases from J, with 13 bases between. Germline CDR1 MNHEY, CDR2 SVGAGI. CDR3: CASTSWGDYEQYF. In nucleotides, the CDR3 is TGTGCCAGCACCTCGTGGGGAGACTACGAGCAGTACTTC.

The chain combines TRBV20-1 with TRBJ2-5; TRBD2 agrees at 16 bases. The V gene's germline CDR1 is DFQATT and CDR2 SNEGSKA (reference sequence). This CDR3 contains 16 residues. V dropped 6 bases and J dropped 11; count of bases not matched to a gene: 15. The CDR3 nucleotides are TGCAGTGCGCGGGGACTAGCGGGAGGGCCGAACAATGAGCAGTACTTC. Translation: CSARGLAGGPNNEQYF.

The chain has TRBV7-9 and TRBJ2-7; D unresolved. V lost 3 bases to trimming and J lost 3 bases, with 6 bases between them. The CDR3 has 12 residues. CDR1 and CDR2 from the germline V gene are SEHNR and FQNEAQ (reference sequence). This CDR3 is CASSFSVYEQYF. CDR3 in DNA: TGTGCCAGCAGCTTTTCCGTCTACGAGCAGTACTTC.

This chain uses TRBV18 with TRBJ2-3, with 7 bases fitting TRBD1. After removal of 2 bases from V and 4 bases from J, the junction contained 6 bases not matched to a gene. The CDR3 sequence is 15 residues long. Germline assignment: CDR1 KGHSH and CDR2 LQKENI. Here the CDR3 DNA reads TGTGCCAGCTCACCAGGGGACAGAATTTCAGATACGCAGTATTTT. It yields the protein CASSPGDRISDTQYF.

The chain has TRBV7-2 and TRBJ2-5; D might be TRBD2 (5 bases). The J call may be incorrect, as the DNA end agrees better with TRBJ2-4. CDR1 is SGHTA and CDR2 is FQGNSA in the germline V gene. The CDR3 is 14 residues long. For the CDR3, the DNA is TGTGCCAGCAGCTTAGGGGAGAATCAAAACATTCAGTACTTC. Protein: CASSLGENQNIQYF.

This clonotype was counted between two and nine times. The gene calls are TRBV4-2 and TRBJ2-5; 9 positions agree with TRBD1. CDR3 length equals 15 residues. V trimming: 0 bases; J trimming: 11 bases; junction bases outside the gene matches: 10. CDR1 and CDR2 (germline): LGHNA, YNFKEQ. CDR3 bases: TGTGCCAGCAGCCAAGAGGGGACAGGGTGGCGGGAGCAGTACTTC. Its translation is CASSQEGTGWREQYF.

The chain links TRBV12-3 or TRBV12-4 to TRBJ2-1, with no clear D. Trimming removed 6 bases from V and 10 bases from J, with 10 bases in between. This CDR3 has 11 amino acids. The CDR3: CASSPRVEQFF. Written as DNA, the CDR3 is TGTGCCAGCAGCCCCCGGGTCGAGCAGTTCTTC.

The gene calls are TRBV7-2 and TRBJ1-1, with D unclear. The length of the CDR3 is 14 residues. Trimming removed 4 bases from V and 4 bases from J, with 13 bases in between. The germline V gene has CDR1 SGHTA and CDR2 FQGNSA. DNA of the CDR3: TGTGCCAGCAGCTCGACGGTCGGCGGCACTGAAGCTTTCTTT. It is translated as CASSSTVGGTEAFF.

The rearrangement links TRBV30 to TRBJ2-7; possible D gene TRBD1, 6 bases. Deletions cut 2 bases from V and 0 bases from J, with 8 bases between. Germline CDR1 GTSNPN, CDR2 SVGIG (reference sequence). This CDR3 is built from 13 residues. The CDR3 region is CAWSQDSSYEQYF. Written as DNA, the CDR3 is TGTGCCTGGAGTCAGGACAGCTCCTACGAGCAGTACTTC.

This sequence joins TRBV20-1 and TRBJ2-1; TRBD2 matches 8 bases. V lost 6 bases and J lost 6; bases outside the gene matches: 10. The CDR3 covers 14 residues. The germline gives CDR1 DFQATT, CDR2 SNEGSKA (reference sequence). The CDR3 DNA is TGCAGTGCGACCGGGACTAGATTTTCCAATGAGCAGTTCTTC. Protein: CSATGTRFSNEQFF.

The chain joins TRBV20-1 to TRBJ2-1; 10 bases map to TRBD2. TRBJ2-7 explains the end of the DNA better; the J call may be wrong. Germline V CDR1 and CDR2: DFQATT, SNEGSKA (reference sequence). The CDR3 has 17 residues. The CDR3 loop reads CSAPIGGLAVLYNEQYF. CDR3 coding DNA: TGCAGTGCTCCCATAGGCGGACTAGCGGTTCTATACAATGAGCAGTACTTC.

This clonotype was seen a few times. The CDR3 DNA reads as TGCAGTGCTAGAGTCGTCCAGGGGGCCTTTACTGAAGCTTTCTTT. This encodes CSARVVQGAFTEAFF. The chain carries TRBV20-1 and TRBJ1-1; 8 bases are a match to TRBD1. This CDR3 contains 15 residues. V was clipped by 1 base and J by 5 bases; unmatched bases: 9. Germline-derived CDR1 and CDR2 are DFQATT and SNEGSKA (reference sequence).

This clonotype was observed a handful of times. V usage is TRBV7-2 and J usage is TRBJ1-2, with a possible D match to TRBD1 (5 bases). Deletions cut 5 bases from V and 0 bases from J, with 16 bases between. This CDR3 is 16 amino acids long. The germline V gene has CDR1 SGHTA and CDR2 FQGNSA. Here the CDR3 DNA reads TGTGCCAGCAGCGGGGGGTCAGGTTCAGCTAACTATGGCTACACCTTC. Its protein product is CASSGGSGSANYGYTF.